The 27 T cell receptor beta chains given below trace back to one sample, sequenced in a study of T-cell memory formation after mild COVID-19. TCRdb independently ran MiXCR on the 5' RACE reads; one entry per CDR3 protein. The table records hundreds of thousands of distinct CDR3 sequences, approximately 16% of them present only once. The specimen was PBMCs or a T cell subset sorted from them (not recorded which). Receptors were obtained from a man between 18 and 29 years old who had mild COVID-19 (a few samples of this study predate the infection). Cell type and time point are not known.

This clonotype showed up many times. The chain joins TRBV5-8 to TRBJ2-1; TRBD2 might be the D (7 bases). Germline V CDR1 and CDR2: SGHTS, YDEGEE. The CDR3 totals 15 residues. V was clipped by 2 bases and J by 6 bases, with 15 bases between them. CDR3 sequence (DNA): TGTGCCAGCAGCTTCTTGAGGGGGGGCCTCAATGAGCAGTTCTTC. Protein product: CASSFLRGGLNEQFF.

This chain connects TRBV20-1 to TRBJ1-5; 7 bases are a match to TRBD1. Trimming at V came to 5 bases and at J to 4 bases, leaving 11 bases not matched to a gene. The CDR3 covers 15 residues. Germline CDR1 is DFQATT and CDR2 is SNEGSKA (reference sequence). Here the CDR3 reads CSALTGTALNQPQHF. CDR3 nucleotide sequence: TGCAGTGCTCTAACGGGGACAGCCTTAAATCAGCCCCAGCATTTT.

The CDR3 nucleotides are TGTGCCAGCGGTTACGAGCAGTACTTC. It encodes CASGYEQYF. This chain links TRBV12-3 or TRBV12-4 with TRBJ2-7; unclear D gene. CDR3 length equals 9 residues. Trimming stripped 8 bases from V and 4 bases from J, with 3 bases between.

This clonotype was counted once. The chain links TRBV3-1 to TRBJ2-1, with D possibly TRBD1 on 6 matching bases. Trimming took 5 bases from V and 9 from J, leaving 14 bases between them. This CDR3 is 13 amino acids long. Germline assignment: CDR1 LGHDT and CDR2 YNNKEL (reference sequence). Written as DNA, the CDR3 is TGTGCCAGCAGCACTACAGGGTTGGGTGAGCAGTTCTTC. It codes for CASSTTGLGEQFF.

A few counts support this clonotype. In nucleotides, the CDR3 is TGTGCCAGCAGTTATTCCCATCTCCGTCGGGGCCTTTCGATCTTAAACACTGAAGCTTTCTTT. This translates into CASSYSHLRRGLSILNTEAFF. This chain joins TRBV6-5 and TRBJ1-1; TRBD1 is a possible D gene (5 bases). V was pared by 3 bases and J by 2 bases, with 31 bases between. The germline V gene has CDR1 MNHEY and CDR2 SVGAGI. The CDR3 covers 21 residues.

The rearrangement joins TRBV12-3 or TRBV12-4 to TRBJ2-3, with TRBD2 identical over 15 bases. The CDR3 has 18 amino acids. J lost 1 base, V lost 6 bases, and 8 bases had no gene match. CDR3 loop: CASRGWTSGGVRTDTQYF. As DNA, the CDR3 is TGTGCCAGCAGAGGATGGACTAGCGGGGGGGTGCGCACAGATACGCAGTATTTT.

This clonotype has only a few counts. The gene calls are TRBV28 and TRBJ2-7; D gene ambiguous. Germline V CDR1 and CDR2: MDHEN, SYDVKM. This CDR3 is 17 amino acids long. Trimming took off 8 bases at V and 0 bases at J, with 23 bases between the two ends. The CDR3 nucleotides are TGTGCCAGCGTAAAGGCCCGAGCAGGCGGAAGCTCCTACGAGCAGTACGTC. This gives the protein CASVKARAGGSSYEQYV.

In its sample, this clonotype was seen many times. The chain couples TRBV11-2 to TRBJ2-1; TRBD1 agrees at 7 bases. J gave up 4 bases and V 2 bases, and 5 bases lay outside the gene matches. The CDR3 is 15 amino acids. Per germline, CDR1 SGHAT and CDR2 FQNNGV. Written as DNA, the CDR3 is TGTGCCAGCAGCTTATCGACAGGGAAATACAATGAGCAGTTCTTC. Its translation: CASSLSTGKYNEQFF.

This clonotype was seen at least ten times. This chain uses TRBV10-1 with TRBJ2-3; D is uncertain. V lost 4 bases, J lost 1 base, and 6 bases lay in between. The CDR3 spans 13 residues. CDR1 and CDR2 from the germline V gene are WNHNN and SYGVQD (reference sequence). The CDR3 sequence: CASSASGTDTQYF. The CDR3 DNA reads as TGCGCCAGCAGTGCAAGCGGCACAGATACGCAGTATTTT.

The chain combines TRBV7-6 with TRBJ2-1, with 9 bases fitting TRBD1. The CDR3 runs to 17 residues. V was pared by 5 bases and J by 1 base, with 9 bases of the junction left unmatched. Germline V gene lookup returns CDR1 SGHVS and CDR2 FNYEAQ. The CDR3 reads CASSPTGTGPSYNEQFF. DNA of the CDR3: TGTGCCAGCAGCCCCACCGGGACAGGGCCTTCCTACAATGAGCAGTTCTTC.

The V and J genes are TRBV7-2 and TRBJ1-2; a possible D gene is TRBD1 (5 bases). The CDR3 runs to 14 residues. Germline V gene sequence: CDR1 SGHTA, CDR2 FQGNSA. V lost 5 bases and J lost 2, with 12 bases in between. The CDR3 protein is CASSRKGENYGYTF. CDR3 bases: TGTGCCAGCAGCCGGAAAGGGGAAAACTATGGCTACACCTTC.

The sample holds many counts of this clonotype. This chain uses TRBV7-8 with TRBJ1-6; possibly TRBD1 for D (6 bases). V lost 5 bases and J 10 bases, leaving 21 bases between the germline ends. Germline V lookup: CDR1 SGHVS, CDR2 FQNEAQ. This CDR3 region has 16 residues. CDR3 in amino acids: CASSPPRQGNLSPLHF. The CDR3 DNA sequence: TGTGCCAGCAGCCCCCCCCGGCAGGGGAATCTATCACCCCTCCACTTT.

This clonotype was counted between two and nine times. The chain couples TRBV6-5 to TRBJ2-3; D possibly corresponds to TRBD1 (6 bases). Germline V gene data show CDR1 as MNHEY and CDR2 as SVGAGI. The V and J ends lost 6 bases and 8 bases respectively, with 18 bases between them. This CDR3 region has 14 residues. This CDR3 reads CASSLQGLPGTQYF. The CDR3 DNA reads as TGTGCCAGCAGCCTACAGGGTCTACCCGGTACGCAGTATTTT.

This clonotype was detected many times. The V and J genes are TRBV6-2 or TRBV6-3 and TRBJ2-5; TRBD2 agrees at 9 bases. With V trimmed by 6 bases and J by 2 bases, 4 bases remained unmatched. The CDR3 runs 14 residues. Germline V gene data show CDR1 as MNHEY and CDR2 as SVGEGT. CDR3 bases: TGTGCCAGCAGCCAAGCGGGGGGACAAGAGACCCAGTACTTC. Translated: CASSQAGGQETQYF.

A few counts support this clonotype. The CDR3 is CASSPQGANYGYTF. For the CDR3, the DNA is TGTGCCAGCAGCCCACAGGGAGCTAACTATGGCTACACCTTC. The rearrangement joins TRBV7-2 to TRBJ1-2; D possibly corresponds to TRBD1 (6 bases). There are 14 residues in the CDR3. Germline CDR1 and CDR2: SGHTA and FQGNSA. Trimming took 5 bases from V and 0 from J, leaving 10 bases between them. Supplemented by reference TRBV7-2 and TRBJ1-2, the full variable domain reads GAGVSQSPSNKVTEKGKDVELRCDPISGHTALYWYRQSLGQGLEFLIYFQGNSAPDKSGLPSDRFSAERTGGSVSTLTIQRTQQEDSAVYLCASSPQGANYGYTFGSGTRLTVV.

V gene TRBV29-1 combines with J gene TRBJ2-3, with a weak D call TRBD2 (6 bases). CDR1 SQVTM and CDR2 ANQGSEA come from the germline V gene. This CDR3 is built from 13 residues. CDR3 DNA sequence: TGCTGCGGGGTGTTGCCTGGCACAGATACGCAGTATTTT. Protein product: CCGVLPGTDTQYF.

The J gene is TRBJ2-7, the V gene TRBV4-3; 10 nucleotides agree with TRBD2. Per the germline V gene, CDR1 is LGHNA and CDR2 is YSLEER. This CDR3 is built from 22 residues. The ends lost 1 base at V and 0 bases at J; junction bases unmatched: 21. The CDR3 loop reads CASSQVTPNSGGSSPSSYEQYV. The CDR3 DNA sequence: TGCGCCAGCAGCCAAGTAACCCCCAATAGCGGGGGGTCATCACCGAGCTCCTACGAGCAGTACGTC.

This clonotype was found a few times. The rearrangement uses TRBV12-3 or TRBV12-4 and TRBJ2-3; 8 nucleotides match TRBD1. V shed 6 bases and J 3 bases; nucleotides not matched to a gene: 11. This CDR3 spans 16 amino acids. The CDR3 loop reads CASSLLDRGRTDTQYF. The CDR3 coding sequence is TGTGCCAGCAGCCTCCTCGACAGGGGAAGGACAGATACGCAGTATTTT.

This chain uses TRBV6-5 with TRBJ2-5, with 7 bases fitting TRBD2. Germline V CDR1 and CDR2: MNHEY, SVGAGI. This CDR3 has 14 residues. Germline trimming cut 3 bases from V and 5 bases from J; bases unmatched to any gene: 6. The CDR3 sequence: CASSYSGSGETQYF. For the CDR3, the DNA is TGTGCCAGCAGTTATAGCGGGTCGGGGGAGACCCAGTACTTC.

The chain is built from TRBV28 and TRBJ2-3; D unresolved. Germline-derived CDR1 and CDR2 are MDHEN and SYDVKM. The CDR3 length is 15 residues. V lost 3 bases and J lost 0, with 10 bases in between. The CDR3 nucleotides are TGTGCCAGCAGTTTTGCTCAAGCCAGCACAGATACGCAGTATTTT. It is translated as CASSFAQASTDTQYF.

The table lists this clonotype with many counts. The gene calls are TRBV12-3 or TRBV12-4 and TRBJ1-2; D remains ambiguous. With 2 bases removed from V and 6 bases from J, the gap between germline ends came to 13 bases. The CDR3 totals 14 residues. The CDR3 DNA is TGTGCCAGCAGTTTAAACGGCACTCGGCATGGCTACACCTTC. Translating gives CASSLNGTRHGYTF.

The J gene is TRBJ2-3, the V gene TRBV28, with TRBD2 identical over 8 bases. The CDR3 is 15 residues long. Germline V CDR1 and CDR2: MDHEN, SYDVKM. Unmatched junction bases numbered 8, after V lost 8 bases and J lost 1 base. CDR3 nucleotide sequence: TGTGCCAGCTCCCCTCGGGGGGGGCGCACAGATACGCAGTATTTT. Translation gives CASSPRGGRTDTQYF.

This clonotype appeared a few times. The chain's CDR3 is CASSYSPSGGNNEQFF. CDR3 DNA sequence: TGTGCCAGCAGTTACTCTCCTAGCGGGGGCAACAATGAGCAGTTCTTC. The V and J genes are TRBV6-2 or TRBV6-3 and TRBJ2-1; TRBD2 agrees at 10 bases. The CDR3 is made up of 16 amino acids. With 0 bases clipped from V and 5 bases from J, the junction kept 4 bases outside the gene matches. The germline V gene encodes CDR1 MNHEY and CDR2 SVGEGT.

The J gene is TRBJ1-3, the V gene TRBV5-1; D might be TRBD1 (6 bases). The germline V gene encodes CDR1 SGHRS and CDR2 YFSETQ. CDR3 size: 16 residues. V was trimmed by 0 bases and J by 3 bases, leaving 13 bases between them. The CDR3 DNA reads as TGCGCCAGCAGCTTGGGGCCGGGGGCTGGTGGAAACACCATATATTTT. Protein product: CASSLGPGAGGNTIYF. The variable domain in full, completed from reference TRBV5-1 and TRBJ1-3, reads KAGVTQTPRYLIKTRGQQVTLSCSPISGHRSVSWYQQTPGQGLQFLFEYFSETQRNKGNFPGRFSGRQFSNSRSEMNVSTLELGDSALYLCASSLGPGAGGNTIYFGEGSWLTVV.

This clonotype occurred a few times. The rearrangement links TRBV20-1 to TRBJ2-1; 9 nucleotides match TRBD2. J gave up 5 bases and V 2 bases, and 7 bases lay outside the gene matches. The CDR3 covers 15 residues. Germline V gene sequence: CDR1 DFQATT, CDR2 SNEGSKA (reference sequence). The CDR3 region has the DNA TGCAGTGCTAGAATCCCGACTAGCGGAGACAATGAGCAGTTCTTC. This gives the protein CSARIPTSGDNEQFF.

The CDR3 spells CSAPSRGRSTDTQYF. In DNA, the CDR3 is TGCAGTGCACCAAGCCGGGGCCGTAGCACAGATACGCAGTATTTT. The gene calls are TRBV20-1 and TRBJ2-3; TRBD1 or TRBD2 may be the D gene (5 bases each). CDR1 is DFQATT and CDR2 is SNEGSKA in the germline V gene (reference sequence). This CDR3 has 15 amino acids. Trimming removed 6 bases at V and 0 bases at J, with 16 bases between.

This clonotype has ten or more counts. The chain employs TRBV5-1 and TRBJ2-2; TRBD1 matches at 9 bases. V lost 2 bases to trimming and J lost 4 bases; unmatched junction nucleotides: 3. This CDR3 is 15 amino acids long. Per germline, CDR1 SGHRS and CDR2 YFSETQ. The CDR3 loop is CASSFGQGITGELFF. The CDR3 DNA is TGCGCCAGCAGCTTCGGACAGGGGATCACCGGGGAGCTGTTTTTT.